The TCR beta chain described here comes from a study of response to subunit inactivated influenza vaccine (dated by TCRdb to 2017 to 2018). About the study as a whole: Deep quantitative profiling of the T cell receptor repertoire was used in the study to follow responses to a trivalent subunit inactivated influenza vaccine. Here is what the overall study found, with its caveats: The authors proposed that each seasonal influenza vaccination may bring in only a limited number of new T cells.

This clonotype was observed a few times. What antigen it recognizes has not been identified. Qualities for individual bases were not recorded, and no much larger clone is one base off. The germline V gene specifies SGHTA as CDR1 and FQGNSA as CDR2. CDR3 length: 14 amino acids, cysteine to phenylalanine. Only the CDR3 portion is preserved as DNA: 42 bases, with reading frame beginning at the first base. The trim is 1 base for V and 5 bases for J, with a gap of 11 bases between the germline ends. The library came from RT-PCR. This sample was sequenced with an Illumina HiSeq 2500. The public sequencing data were trimmed at Q25 with fastp and processed into clonotypes with MiXCR by TCRdb, which kept only in-frame beta chains. Each CDR3 protein gets just one entry, which takes the most common genes and DNA from the rows behind it. Present in this sample are under 800,000 distinct CDR3 sequences, approximately 15% of which were seen just once. The ten largest make up roughly 6.4% of the sample.

Recombination linked TRBV7-2 to TRBJ1-2, with an unclear D gene assignment. The clonotype originates from a man aged 50-59 years who received an inactivated influenza vaccine. Donor details come from another sample of the same person, matched by shared clones. Sequences were derived from PBMCs from blood, sampled roughly 2 weeks before vaccination. The nucleotides read TGTGCCAGCAGCTTAGATCGGGCAGTATATGGCTACACCTTC. It translates to CASSLDRAVYGYTF.